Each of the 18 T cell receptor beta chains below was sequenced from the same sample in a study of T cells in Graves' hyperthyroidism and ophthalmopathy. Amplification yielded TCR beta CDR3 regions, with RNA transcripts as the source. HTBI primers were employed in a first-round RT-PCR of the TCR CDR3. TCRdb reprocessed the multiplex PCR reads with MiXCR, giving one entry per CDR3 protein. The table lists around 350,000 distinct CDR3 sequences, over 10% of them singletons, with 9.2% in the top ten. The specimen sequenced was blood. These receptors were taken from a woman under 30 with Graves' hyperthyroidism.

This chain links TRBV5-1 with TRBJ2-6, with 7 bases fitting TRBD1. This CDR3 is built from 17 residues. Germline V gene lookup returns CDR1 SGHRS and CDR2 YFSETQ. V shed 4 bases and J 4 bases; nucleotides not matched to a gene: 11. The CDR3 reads CASSPNPQGTGANVLTF. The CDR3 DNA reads TGCGCCAGCAGCCCGAACCCACAGGGGACAGGGGCCAACGTCCTGACTTTC.

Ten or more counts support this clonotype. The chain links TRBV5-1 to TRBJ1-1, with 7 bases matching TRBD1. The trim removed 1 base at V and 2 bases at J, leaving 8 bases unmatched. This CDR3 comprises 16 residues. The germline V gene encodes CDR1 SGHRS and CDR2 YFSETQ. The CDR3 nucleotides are TGCGCCAGCAGCTTGAGGCAGGGGGGACCAAACACTGAAGCTTTCTTT. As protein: CASSLRQGGPNTEAFF.

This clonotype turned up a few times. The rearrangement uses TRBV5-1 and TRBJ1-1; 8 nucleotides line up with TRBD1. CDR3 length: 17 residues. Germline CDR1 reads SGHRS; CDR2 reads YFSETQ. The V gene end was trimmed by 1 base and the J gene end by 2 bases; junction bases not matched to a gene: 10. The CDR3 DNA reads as TGCGCCAGCAGCTTGTTTCCGGCAGGGGGCATAAACACTGAAGCTTTCTTT. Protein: CASSLFPAGGINTEAFF.

As DNA, the CDR3 is TGTGCCAGTACTCGGGAGGGCTCCTACAATGAGCAGTTCTTC. Translated: CASTREGSYNEQFF. This sequence joins TRBV19 and TRBJ2-1, with 8 nucleotides matching TRBD2. The germline V gene encodes CDR1 LNHDA and CDR2 SQIVND (reference sequence). This CDR3 is 14 amino acids long. The V segment lost 7 bases and the J segment 0 bases; nucleotides outside the gene matches: 2.

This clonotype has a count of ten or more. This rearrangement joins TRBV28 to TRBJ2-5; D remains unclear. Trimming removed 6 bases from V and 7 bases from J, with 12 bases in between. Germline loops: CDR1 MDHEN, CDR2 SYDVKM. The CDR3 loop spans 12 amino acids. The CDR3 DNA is TGTGCCAGCAGCACGGGCGGAAGGACCCAGTACTTC. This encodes CASSTGGRTQYF.

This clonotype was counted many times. The CDR3 here is CASSSPQVQPQHF. The CDR3 bases are TGTGCCAGCAGTTCTCCCCAGGTTCAGCCCCAGCATTTT. J is TRBJ1-5 and V is TRBV28; the D is unclear. Per germline, CDR1 MDHEN and CDR2 SYDVKM. This CDR3 comprises 13 residues. Trimming took off 4 bases at V and 6 bases at J, with 10 bases between the two ends.

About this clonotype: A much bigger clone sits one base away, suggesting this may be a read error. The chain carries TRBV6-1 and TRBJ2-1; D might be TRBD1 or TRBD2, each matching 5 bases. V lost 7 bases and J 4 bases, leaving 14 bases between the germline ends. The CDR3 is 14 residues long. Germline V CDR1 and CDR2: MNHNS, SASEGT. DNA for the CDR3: TGTGCCAGCAAAGAAACTGGGGGATACAATGAGCAGTTCTTC. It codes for CASKETGGYNEQFF.

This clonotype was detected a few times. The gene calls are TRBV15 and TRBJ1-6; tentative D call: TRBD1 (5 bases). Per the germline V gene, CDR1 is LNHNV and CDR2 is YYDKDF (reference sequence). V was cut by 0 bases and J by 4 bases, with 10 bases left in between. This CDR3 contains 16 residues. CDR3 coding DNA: TGTGCCACCAGCAGAGAGCGGGGCTCATATAATTCACCCCTCCACTTT. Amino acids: CATSRERGSYNSPLHF.

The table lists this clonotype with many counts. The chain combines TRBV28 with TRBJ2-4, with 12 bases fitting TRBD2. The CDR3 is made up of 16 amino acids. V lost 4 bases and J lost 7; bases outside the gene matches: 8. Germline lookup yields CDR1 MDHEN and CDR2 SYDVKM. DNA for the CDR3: TGTGCCAGCAGTTCCCTAGCGGGAGGGCCCCGTAACATTCAGTACTTC. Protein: CASSSLAGGPRNIQYF.

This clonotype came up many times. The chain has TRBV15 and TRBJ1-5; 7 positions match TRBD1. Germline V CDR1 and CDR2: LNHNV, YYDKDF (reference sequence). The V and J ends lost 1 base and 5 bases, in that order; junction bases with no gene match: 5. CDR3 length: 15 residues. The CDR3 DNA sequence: TGTGCCACCAGCAGAGGGGGAACAGGGGATCAGCCCCAGCATTTT. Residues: CATSRGGTGDQPQHF.

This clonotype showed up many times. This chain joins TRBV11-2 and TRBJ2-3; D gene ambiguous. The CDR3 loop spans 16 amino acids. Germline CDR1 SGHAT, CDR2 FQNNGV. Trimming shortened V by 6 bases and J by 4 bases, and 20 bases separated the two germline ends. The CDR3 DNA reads TGTGCCAGCAGTCGGTCGAGATCCCTTAATCCAGATACGCAGTATTTT. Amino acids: CASSRSRSLNPDTQYF.

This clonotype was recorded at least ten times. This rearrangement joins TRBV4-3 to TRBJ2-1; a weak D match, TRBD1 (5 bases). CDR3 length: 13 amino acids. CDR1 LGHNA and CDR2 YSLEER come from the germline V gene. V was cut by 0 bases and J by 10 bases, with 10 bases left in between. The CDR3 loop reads CASSQDVGREQFF. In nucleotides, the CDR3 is TGCGCCAGCAGCCAAGATGTGGGGCGGGAGCAGTTCTTC.

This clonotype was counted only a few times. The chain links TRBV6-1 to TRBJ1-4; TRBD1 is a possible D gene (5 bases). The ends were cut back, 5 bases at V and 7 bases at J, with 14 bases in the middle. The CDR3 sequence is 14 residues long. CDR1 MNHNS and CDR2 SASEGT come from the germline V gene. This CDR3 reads CASSFDRWAEKLFF. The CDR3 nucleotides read TGTGCCAGCAGTTTCGACAGATGGGCTGAAAAACTGTTTTTT.

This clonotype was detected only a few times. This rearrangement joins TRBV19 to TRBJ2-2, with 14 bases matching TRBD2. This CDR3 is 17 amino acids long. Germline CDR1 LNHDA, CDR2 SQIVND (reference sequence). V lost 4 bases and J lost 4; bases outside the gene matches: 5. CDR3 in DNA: TGTGCCAGTAGTACGACTAGCGGGGGGGCGGGCACCGGGGAGCTGTTTTTT. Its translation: CASSTTSGGAGTGELFF.

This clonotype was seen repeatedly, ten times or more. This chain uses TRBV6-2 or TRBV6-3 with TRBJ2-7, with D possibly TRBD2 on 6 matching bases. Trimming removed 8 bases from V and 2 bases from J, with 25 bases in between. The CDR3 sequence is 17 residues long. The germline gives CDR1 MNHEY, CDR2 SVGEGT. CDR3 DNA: TGTGCCAGCGGGGACGGACGCGGGAAGCTACGCGCCTACGAGCAGTACTTC. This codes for CASGDGRGKLRAYEQYF.

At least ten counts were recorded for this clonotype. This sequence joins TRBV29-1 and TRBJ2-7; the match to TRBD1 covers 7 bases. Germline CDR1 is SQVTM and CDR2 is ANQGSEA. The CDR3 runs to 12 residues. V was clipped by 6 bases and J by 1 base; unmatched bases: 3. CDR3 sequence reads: CSVRQGSYEQYF. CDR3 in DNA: TGCAGCGTGCGACAGGGTTCCTACGAGCAGTACTTC.

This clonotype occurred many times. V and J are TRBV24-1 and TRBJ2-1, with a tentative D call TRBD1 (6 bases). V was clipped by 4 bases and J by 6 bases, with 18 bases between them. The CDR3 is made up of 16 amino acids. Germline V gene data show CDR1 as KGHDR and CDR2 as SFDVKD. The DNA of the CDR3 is TGTGCCACCAGTGACCCAGCACAGGGAATGGGCAATGAGCAGTTCTTC. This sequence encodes CATSDPAQGMGNEQFF.

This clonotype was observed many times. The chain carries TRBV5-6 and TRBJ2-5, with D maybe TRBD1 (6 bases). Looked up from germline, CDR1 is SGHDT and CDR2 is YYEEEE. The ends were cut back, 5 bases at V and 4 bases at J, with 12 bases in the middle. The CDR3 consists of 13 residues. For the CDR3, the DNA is TGTGCCAGCAGTCAAGGGGGTTCAGAGACCCAGTACTTC. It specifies CASSQGGSETQYF.